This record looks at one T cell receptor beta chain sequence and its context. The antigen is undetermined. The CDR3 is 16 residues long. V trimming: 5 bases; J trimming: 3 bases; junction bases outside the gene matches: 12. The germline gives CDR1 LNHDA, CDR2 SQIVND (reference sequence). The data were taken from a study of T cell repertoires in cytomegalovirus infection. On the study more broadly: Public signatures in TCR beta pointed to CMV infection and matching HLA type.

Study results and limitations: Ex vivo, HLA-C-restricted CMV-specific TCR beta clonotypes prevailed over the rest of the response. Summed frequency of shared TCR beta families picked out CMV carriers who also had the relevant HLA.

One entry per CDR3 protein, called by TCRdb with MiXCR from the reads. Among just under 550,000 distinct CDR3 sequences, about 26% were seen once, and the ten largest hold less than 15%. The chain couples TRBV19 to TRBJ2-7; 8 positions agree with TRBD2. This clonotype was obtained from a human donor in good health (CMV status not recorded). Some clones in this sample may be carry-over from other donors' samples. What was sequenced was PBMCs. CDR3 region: CASSPFLRGTSYEQYF. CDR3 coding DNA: TGTGCCAGTAGTCCCTTCCTGAGAGGGACTAGCTACGAGCAGTACTTC.